This TCR beta chain was found in a study of CD8+ T cells in alopecia areata. Study context: Those treated were given oral tofacitinib at 5 to 10 mg twice daily. Study-level points and caveats: Scalp repertoires also include resident alphabeta T cells from normal skin. The study found TCR sharing across patients less clear than in mice, possibly for HLA reasons.

The treatment denotes: oral pan-JAK inhibitor, 5-10 mg twice daily. RNA, once extracted, was reverse transcribed into cDNA for use as the sequencing template. TCRdb's table, derived via immunoSEQ multiplex PCR, lists solely in-frame clones and lacks some. The repertoire consists of 190,000 or so clones, with about 62% occurring once and the leading ten covering 5.5%. Concerning this clone: As yet, its antigen is unknown.

CDR1 is MDHEN and CDR2 is SYDVKM in the germline V gene. V lost 5 bases and J 3 bases, leaving 16 bases between the germline ends. This CDR3 is built from 15 residues. J is TRBJ1-1 and V is TRBV28; D not certain. The source was CD4+ T cells sorted from blood, collected at week 24, from a patient treated with tofacitinib. The receptor comes from a human donor with alopecia areata. CDR3 sequence (DNA): TGTGCCAGCAGTACCAACGGAGGGAAGGACACTGAAGCTTTCTTT. Protein: CASSTNGGKDTEAFF.